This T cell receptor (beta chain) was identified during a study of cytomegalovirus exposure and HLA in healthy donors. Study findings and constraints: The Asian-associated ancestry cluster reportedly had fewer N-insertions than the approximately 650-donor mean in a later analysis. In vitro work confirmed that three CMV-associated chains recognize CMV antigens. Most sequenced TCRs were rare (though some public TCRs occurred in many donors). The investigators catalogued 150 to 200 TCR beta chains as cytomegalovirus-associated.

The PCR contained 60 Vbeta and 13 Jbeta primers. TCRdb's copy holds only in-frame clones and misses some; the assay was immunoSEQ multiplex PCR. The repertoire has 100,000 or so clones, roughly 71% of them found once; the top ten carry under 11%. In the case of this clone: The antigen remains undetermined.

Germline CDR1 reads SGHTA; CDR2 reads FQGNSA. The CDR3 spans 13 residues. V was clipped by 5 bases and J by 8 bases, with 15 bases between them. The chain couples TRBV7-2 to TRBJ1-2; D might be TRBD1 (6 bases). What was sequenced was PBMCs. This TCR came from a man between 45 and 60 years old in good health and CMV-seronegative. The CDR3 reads CASSPTGQGGYTF. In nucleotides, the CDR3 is TGTGCCAGCAGCCCCACAGGTCAGGGGGGCTACACCTTC. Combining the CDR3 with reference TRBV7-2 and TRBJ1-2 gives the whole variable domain GAGVSQSPSNKVTEKGKDVELRCDPISGHTALYWYRQSLGQGLEFLIYFQGNSAPDKSGLPSDRFSAERTGGSVSTLTIQRTQQEDSAVYLCASSPTGQGGYTFGSGTRLTVV.